The clone carrying this TCR beta chain was recorded at least ten times. CDR3 length equals 13 residues. Germline CDR1 and CDR2: MNHEY and SVGAGI. V was cut by 4 bases and J by 6 bases, with 9 bases left in between. This entry comes from a study of early T cells in non-severe SARS-CoV-2 infection. For the study at large: Whole-blood bulk RNA, unsorted, was sequenced, and chains were unpaired.

Individual cDNA molecules received unique molecular identifiers during library preparation. TCRdb recomputed calls from the 5' RACE reads with MiXCR, one row per CDR3 protein. This repertoire shows tens of thousands of distinct CDR3 sequences, approximately 13% found once; its top ten account for over 6.5%. The TCR comes from an adult who was a healthcare worker with PCR-confirmed SARS-CoV-2 infection or an uninfected control (not recorded which). The chain is built from TRBV6-5 and TRBJ2-2; tentative D call: TRBD1 (5 bases). The sequenced sample was whole blood. DNA of the CDR3: TGTGCCAGCAGTTCAGGGAAGGCCGGGGAGCTGTTTTTT. This gives the protein CASSSGKAGELFF.